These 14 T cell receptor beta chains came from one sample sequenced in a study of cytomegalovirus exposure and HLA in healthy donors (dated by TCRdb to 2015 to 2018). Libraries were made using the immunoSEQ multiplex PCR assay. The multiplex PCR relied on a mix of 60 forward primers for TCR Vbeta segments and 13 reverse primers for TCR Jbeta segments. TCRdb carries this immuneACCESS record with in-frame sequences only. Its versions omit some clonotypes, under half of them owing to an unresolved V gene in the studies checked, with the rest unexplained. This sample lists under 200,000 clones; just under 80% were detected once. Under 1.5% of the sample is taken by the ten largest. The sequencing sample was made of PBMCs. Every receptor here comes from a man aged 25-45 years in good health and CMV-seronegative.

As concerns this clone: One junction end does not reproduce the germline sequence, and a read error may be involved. CDR3 DNA sequence: TGCGCCAGCAGCCAAGGGGGGCTAGCGGGGGGCCTCAACTTC. This sequence encodes CASSQGGLAGGLNF. The chain carries TRBV4-3 and TRBJ2-5; 11 nucleotides line up with TRBD2. Germline V gene lookup returns CDR1 LGHNA and CDR2 YSLEER. The CDR3 is made up of 14 amino acids.

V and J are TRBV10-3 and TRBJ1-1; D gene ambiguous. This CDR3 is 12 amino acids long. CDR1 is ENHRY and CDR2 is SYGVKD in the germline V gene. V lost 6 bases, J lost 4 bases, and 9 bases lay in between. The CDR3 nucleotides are TGTGCCATCAGCGCTGACTCCACTGAAGCTTTCTTT. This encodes CAISADSTEAFF.

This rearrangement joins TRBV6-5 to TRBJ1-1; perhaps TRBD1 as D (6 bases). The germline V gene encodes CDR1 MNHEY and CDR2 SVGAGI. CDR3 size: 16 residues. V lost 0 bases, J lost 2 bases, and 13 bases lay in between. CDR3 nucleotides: TGTGCCAGCAGTTACTCGCCGGACAGTCTAAACACTGAAGCTTTCTTT. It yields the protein CASSYSPDSLNTEAFF.

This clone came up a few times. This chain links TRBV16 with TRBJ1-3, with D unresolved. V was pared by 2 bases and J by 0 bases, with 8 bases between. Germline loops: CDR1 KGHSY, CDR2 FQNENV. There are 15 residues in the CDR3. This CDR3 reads CASSQKRRSGNTIYF. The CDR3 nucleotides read TGTGCCAGCAGCCAAAAGCGACGCTCTGGAAACACCATATATTTT.

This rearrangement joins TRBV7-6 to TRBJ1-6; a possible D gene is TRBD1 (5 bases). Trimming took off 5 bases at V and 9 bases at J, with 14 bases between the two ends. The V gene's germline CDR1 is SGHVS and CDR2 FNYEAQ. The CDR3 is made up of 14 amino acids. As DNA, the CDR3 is TGTGCCAGCAGCCTCCGGGGGTTTATTTCACCCCTCCACTTT. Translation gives CASSLRGFISPLHF.

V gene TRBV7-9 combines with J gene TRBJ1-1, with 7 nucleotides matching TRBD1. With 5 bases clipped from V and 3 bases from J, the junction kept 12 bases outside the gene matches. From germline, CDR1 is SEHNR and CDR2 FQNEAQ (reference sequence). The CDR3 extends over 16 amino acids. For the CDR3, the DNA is TGTGCCAGCAGCCCGGGACAGTCCCTAGTGGACACTGAAGCTTTCTTT. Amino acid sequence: CASSPGQSLVDTEAFF. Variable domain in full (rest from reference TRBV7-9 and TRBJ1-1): DTGVSQNPRHKITKRGQNVTFRCDPISEHNRLYWYRQTLGQGPEFLTYFQNEAQLEKSRLLSDRFSAERPKGSFSTLEIQRTEQGDSAMYLCASSPGQSLVDTEAFFGQGTRLTVV.

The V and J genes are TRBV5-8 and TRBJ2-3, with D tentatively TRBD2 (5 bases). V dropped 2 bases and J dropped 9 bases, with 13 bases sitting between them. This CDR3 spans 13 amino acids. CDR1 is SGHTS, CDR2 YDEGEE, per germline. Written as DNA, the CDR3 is TGTGCCAGCAGCTTCTCCGGGGAGATCACGCAGTATTTT. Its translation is CASSFSGEITQYF. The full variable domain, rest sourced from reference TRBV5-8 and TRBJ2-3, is EAGVTQSPTHLIKTRGQQATLRCSPISGHTSVYWYQQALGLGLQFLLWYDEGEERNRGNFPPRFSGRQFPNYSSELNVNALELEDSALYLCASSFSGEITQYFGPGTRLTVL.

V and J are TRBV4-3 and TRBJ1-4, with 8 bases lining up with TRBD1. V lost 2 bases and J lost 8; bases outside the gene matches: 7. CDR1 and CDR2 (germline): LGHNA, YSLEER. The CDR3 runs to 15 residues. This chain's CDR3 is CASSQQQGGSEKLFF. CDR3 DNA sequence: TGCGCCAGCAGCCAACAACAGGGGGGGAGCGAAAAACTGTTTTTT.

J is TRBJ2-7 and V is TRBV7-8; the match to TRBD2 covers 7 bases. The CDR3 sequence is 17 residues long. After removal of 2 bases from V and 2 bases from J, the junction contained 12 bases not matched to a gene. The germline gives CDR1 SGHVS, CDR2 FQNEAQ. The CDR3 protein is CASSLPLGASGPYEQYF. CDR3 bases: TGTGCCAGCAGCTTACCGCTAGGGGCTAGCGGTCCCTACGAGCAGTACTTC.

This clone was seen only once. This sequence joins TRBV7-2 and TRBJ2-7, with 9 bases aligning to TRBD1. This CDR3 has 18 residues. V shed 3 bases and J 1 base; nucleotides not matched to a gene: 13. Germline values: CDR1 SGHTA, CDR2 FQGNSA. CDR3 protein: CASSLRTLGQGTSYEQYF. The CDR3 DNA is TGTGCCAGCAGCTTGAGGACCCTCGGACAGGGGACTTCCTACGAGCAGTACTTC.

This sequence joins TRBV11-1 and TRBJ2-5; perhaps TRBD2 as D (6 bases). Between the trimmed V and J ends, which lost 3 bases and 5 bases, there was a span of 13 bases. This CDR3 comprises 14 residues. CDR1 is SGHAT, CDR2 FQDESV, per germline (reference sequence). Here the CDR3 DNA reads TGTGCCAGCAGCTTCGCCGGGACTCCGGAGACCCAGTACTTC. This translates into CASSFAGTPETQYF.

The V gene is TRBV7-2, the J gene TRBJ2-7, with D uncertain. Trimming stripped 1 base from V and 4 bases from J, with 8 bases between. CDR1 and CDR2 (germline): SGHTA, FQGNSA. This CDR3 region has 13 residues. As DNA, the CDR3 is TGTGCCAGCAGCTTAGAATCGGGTTACGAGCAGTACTTC. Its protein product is CASSLESGYEQYF.

The CDR3 DNA reads as TGTGCCAGCAGCTCCACTACCCGAAATAGAAACAATGAGCAGTTCTTC. Translation gives CASSSTTRNRNNEQFF. The rearrangement uses TRBV28 and TRBJ2-1; D is undetermined. Germline CDR1 reads MDHEN; CDR2 reads SYDVKM. This CDR3 spans 16 amino acids. Trimming took off 6 bases at V and 5 bases at J, with 20 bases between the two ends.

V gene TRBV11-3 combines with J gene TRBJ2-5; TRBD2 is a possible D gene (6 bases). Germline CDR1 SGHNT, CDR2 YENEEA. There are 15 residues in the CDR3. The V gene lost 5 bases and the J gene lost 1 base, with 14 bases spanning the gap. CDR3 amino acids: CASSPGGGVQETQYF. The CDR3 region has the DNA TGTGCCAGCAGCCCCGGAGGCGGGGTCCAAGAGACCCAGTACTTC. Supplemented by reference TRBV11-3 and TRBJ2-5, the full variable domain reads EAGVVQSPRYKIIEKKQPVAFWCNPISGHNTLYWYLQNLGQGPELLIRYENEEAVDDSQLPKDRFSAERLKGVDSTLKIQPAELGDSAVYLCASSPGGGVQETQYFGPGTRLLVL.